The 8 T cell receptor beta chains listed next were all sequenced from one sample in a study of T cell repertoires in cytomegalovirus infection. In TCRdb, the reads were re-called with MiXCR into one record per CDR3 protein. Of about 260,000 distinct CDR3 sequences in the sample, roughly 9.1% were seen once. Material for sequencing was PBMCs. The receptors were gathered from a human donor in good health (CMV status not recorded). Some clones in this sample may be carry-over from other donors' samples.

This clonotype was recorded many times. The chain recombines TRBV7-2 with TRBJ2-1; D remains unclear. Germline V gene lookup returns CDR1 SGHTA and CDR2 FQGNSA. Trimming shortened V by 5 bases and J by 2 bases, and 13 bases separated the two germline ends. The CDR3 is 15 amino acids. Written as DNA, the CDR3 is TGTGCCAGCAGCCCATCAGGTAATCCCTACAATGAGCAGTTCTTC. This gives the protein CASSPSGNPYNEQFF. Based on the CDR3 plus reference TRBV7-2 and TRBJ2-1, the full variable domain is GAGVSQSPSNKVTEKGKDVELRCDPISGHTALYWYRQSLGQGLEFLIYFQGNSAPDKSGLPSDRFSAERTGGSVSTLTIQRTQQEDSAVYLCASSPSGNPYNEQFFGPGTRLTVL.

This clonotype has only a few counts. The chain combines TRBV18 with TRBJ2-3, with TRBD1 identical over 11 bases. The junction had 5 bases not matched to a gene; V was cut back by 1 base and J by 5 bases. This CDR3 contains 16 residues. CDR1 is KGHSH and CDR2 is LQKENI in the germline V gene. CDR3 sequence (DNA): TGTGCCAGCTCACCACTCGGGACAGGGGGGCTAGATACGCAGTATTTT. It encodes CASSPLGTGGLDTQYF. The complete variable domain, with remaining parts taken from reference TRBV18 and TRBJ2-3, reads NAGVMQNPRHLVRRRGQEARLRCSPMKGHSHVYWYRQLPEEGLKFMVYLQKENIIDESGMPKERFSAEFPKEGPSILRIQQVVRGDSAAYFCASSPLGTGGLDTQYFGPGTRLTVL.

This clonotype was recorded many times. This sequence joins TRBV7-2 and TRBJ2-5; the D gene is possibly TRBD1 (6 bases). Germline V gene sequence: CDR1 SGHTA, CDR2 FQGNSA. CDR3 size: 13 residues. Trimming took off 4 bases at V and 3 bases at J, with 9 bases between the two ends. CDR3 sequence (DNA): TGTGCCAGCAGCTCCCAGGGGAAAGAGACCCAGTACTTC. As protein: CASSSQGKETQYF.

This clonotype occurred a few times. CDR3 protein: CASSFGRPPYNEQFF. CDR3 bases: TGTGCCAGCAGCTTCGGGAGGCCACCCTACAATGAGCAGTTCTTC. The chain is built from TRBV7-9 and TRBJ2-1; TRBD2 matches 7 bases. This CDR3 contains 15 residues. The junction had 4 bases not matched to a gene; V was cut back by 3 bases and J by 2 bases. Germline assignment: CDR1 SEHNR and CDR2 FQNEAQ (reference sequence).

This clonotype was found many times. The chain is built from TRBV7-2 and TRBJ1-1, with TRBD1 matching 12 bases. The CDR3 length is 15 residues. V gave up 3 bases and J gave up 11 bases; unmatched junction bases: 10. CDR1 is SGHTA, CDR2 FQGNSA, per germline. The CDR3 here is CASSLAGTGGVRAFF. CDR3 nucleotides: TGTGCCAGCAGCTTGGCCGGGACAGGGGGCGTAAGGGCTTTCTTT.

In this sample, this clonotype turned up many times. The J gene is TRBJ2-7, the V gene TRBV7-2; 7 nucleotides match TRBD2. The germline gives CDR1 SGHTA, CDR2 FQGNSA. J was trimmed by 3 bases and V by 5 bases; bases with no gene match: 7. The CDR3 has 14 amino acids. The CDR3 loop reads CASSQTSTDYEQYF. The CDR3 DNA sequence: TGTGCCAGCAGCCAGACTAGCACAGACTACGAGCAGTACTTC.

The gene calls are TRBV6-5 and TRBJ1-2; a weak D match, TRBD1 (5 bases). The CDR3 spans 16 residues. Germline-derived CDR1 and CDR2 are MNHEY and SVGAGI. Trimming left V 4 bases short and J 6 bases short, with 21 bases between. The CDR3 sequence: CASSLTSGTASHGYTF. Here the CDR3 DNA reads TGTGCCAGCAGTTTAACCTCAGGGACGGCATCCCATGGCTACACCTTC.

This clonotype came up many times. This chain uses TRBV7-2 with TRBJ2-5; 7 bases align to TRBD1. The CDR3 totals 14 residues. Looked up from germline, CDR1 is SGHTA and CDR2 is FQGNSA. With V trimmed by 4 bases and J by 1 base, 3 bases remained unmatched. The CDR3 sequence is CASSWGQPQETQYF. CDR3 bases: TGTGCCAGCAGCTGGGGACAGCCCCAAGAGACCCAGTACTTC.